These T cell receptor beta chains were read from a single sample in a study of OX40 agonist ivuxolimab in advanced cancers. Sequencing used immunoSEQ multiplex PCR; TCRdb keeps in-frame clones, though not all of them. This repertoire shows roughly 82,000 clones, approximately 82% found once; its top ten account for roughly 0.8%. This sample comprised CD4+ or CD8+ T cells sorted from blood, obtained in a trial of the OX40 agonist ivuxolimab. All receptors derive from an adult with an advanced solid tumor such as melanoma, head and neck, liver or kidney cancer. Each CDR3 is given with its conserved first and last residue. The D gene is left open where the match is weak. Size is omitted from some rows. Given values are once, few, many or a class for expanded clones.

j_gene,d_gene,len,abundance,v_gene,CDR3aa,CDR3nt
TRBJ1-5,NA,15,once,TRBV6-6,CASTAKGRVEQPQHF,TGTGCCAGCACAGCGAAGGGGAGGGTGGAACAGCCCCAGCATTTT
TRBJ2-5,TRBD1,14,NA,TRBV5-4,CASSSGQGEETQYF,TGTGCCAGCAGCTCCGGACAGGGGGAAGAGACCCAGTACTTC
TRBJ2-1,NA,20,NA,TRBV6-4,CATSALPTMSSSSSYNEQFF,NA
TRBJ1-2,NA,11,NA,TRBV10-3,CAIGLEGTYTF,TGTGCCATCGGGCTAGAGGGAACGTACACCTTC
TRBJ2-4,NA,13,NA,TRBV4-3,CASSQETQNIQYF,TGCGCCAGCAGCCAAGAGACGCAAAACATTCAGTACTTC
TRBJ2-3,NA,13,NA,TRBV29-1,CSVDRGPSNTQYF,TGCAGCGTTGATCGGGGGCCTTCAAATACGCAGTATTTT
TRBJ2-2,NA,16,NA,TRBV18,CASSPLQGRDTGELFF,TGTGCCAGCTCACCACTTCAGGGGCGCGACACCGGGGAGCTGTTTTTT
TRBJ1-5,NA,13,NA,TRBV6-5,CAAAVRRNQPQHF,TGTGCCGCCGCCGTGCGGCGCAATCAGCCCCAGCATTTT
TRBJ1-6,NA,11,NA,TRBV7-9,CASSSTGPLHF,TGTGCCAGCAGCTCAACAGGGCCCCTCCACTTT
TRBJ2-3,TRBD1,15,NA,TRBV5-8,CASSLKTGYTDTQYF,TGTGCCAGCAGCTTAAAGACAGGGTACACAGATACGCAGTATTTT
TRBJ1-2,NA,15,NA,TRBV6-5,CASSSLQGLLYGYTF,TGTGCCAGCAGTTCCTTACAGGGACTTTTATATGGCTACACCTTC
TRBJ1-2,TRBD1,16,medium-sized,TRBV14,CASSQPGTGSGYGYTF,TGTGCCAGCAGCCAACCCGGGACAGGGAGTGGCTATGGCTACACCTTC
TRBJ2-2,TRBD1,17,once,TRBV30,CAWTRDRGLLNTGELFF,TGTGCCTGGACCCGGGACAGGGGGCTCCTTAACACCGGGGAGCTGTTTTTT
TRBJ2-5,NA,15,once,TRBV2,CASSEAAAHQETQYF,TGTGCCAGCAGTGAAGCGGCGGCCCACCAAGAGACCCAGTACTTC